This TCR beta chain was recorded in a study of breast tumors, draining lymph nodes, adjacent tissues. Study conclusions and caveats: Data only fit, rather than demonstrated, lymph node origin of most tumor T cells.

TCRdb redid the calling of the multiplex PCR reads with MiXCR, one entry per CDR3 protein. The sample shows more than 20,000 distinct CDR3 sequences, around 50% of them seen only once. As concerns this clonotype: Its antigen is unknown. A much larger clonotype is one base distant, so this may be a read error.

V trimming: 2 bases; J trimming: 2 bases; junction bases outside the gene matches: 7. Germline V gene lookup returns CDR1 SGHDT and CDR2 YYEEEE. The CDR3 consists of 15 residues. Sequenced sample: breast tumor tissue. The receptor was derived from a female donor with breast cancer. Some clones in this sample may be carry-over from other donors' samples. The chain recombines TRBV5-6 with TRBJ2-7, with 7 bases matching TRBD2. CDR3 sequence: CASSFGTTGAYEQYF. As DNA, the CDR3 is TGTGCCAGCAGCTTCGGGACTACCGGCGCCTACGAGCAGTACTTC.